This TCR beta chain came from a study of regulatory T cells in long-lasting Graves disease. Study details: Persistence in Graves' disease denoted antithyroid drug use beyond 5 years alongside positive TSH receptor antibodies.

A few counts support this clonotype. This sample's time point: persistent/refractory GD, antithyroid drugs over 5 years with positive TRAb. PBMC RNA served as the TCR library source. The authors diagnosed Graves' disease using American Thyroid Association guidelines. TCR beta libraries were built with iRepertoire HTBI primers and Arm-PCR of CDR3 regions. Via MiXCR, TCRdb re-called the multiplex PCR reads, giving one row per CDR3 protein. The sample includes about 460,000 distinct CDR3 sequences, 20% to 25% of them seen just once. V was trimmed by 1 base and J by 4 bases, leaving 20 bases between them. The germline V gene has CDR1 SEHNR and CDR2 FQNEAQ (reference sequence). The CDR3 is 18 residues long.

V is TRBV7-9 and J is TRBJ2-1; D could derive from TRBD1 or TRBD2 (7 bases each). The specimen comprised peripheral blood mononuclear cells (PBMCs), sampled when the disease was refractory, from a patient treated with antithyroid drugs. This clonotype originated in a female donor with Graves disease. For the CDR3, the DNA is TGTGCCAGCAGCTTAGTGGGGGGGCGGGACAGTTCTTACAATGAGCAGTTCTTC. Translated, it gives CASSLVGGRDSSYNEQFF.